The text below deals with one T cell receptor (beta chain). The antigen remains unidentified. The CDR3 has 20 amino acids. Germline V lookup: CDR1 SEHNR, CDR2 FQNEAQ (reference sequence). J gave up 1 base and V 5 bases, and 16 bases lay outside the gene matches. The sample belongs to a study of T cells in Graves' hyperthyroidism and ophthalmopathy. Across the study: Upon initial diagnosis and before any treatment, peripheral blood was collected.

TCR beta CDR3 regions were amplified from RNA transcripts. Primed by the HTBI set, a first-round RT-PCR was run on the TCR CDR3. One entry per CDR3 protein results from TCRdb running MiXCR on the multiplex PCR reads. The profile shows about 600,000 distinct CDR3 sequences, 14% of them singletons. Inclusion characteristics of ophthalmopathy patients comprised a Clinical Activity Score of at least 3, a NOSPECS grade of at least 4, and duration under 3 months. Diagnoses used clinical symptoms, serum thyroxine and TRAb, thyroid ultrasound and orbital computed tomography. The study, taken as a whole, reports: For ophthalmopathy, model prediction preceded onset by a median around 7 months.

The chain combines TRBV7-9 with TRBJ2-3; 12 positions match TRBD2. The clonotype was recovered from a woman aged 18-29 years with Graves' ophthalmopathy. The sample comprised blood. The CDR3, as DNA: TGTGCCAGCAGCCCATCCGTTCCGGGACTAGCGGGCCTGCGCACAGATACGCAGTATTTT. Translation: CASSPSVPGLAGLRTDTQYF.